A selection of T cell receptor beta chains follows, all from one sample in a study of blood T cells in healthy people across ages. A single record per CDR3 protein comes from TCRdb applying MiXCR to the 5' RACE reads. The sample has about 1.7 million distinct CDR3 sequences; 28% are singletons. Sequencing input: blood. These receptors all stem from a woman under 40 in good health. The CDR3 runs from the conserved cysteine through the conserved F or W. A D gene is named only where the DNA matches it firmly. Only some rows state a clone size, as once, few, many or a class for expanded clones.

v_call	clone_size	d_call	j_call	cdr3_nt	cdr3_aa
TRBV9	-	TRBD2	TRBJ2-2	TGTGCCAGCAGCGTAGATATAGCGGGGGGCCCTAACACCGGGGAGCTGTTTTTT	CASSVDIAGGPNTGELFF
TRBV29-1	few	-	TRBJ1-1	TGCAGCGGGAGAATTGGGGTGAACACTGAAGCTTTCTTT	CSGRIGVNTEAFF
TRBV6-2/TRBV6-3	few	-	TRBJ1-5	TGTGCCAGCAGTTATCTTTGGGGTTCCAATCAGCCCCAGCATTTT	CASSYLWGSNQPQHF
TRBV5-1	few	-	TRBJ2-5	TGCGCCAGCAGCCACCGACAAGGTGTGAAAGAGACCCAGTACTTC	CASSHRQGVKETQYF
TRBV9	-	-	TRBJ1-2	TGTGCCAGCAGCTCTAGCAGGAGTTTGGGCAGCCATGGCTACACCTTC	CASSSSRSLGSHGYTF
TRBV5-1	once	-	TRBJ1-1	TGCGCCAGCAGCTTGGCCAAAGAAGATGAAGCTTTCTTT	CASSLAKEDEAFF
TRBV29-1	few	-	TRBJ1-5	TGCAGCGTTGATGCAGGTTCCGGATCCCAGCATTTT	CSVDAGSGSQHF
TRBV27	many	-	TRBJ2-2	TGTGCCAGCAGTTCCCCGACTAGACAGAACACCGGGGAGCTGTTTTTT	CASSSPTRQNTGELFF
TRBV20-1	-	-	TRBJ1-5	TGCAGTGCTAAGGACGGGTTAGGCAATCAGCCCCAGCATTTT	CSAKDGLGNQPQHF
TRBV20-1	few	-	TRBJ2-1	TGCAGTGCTCTAGACGGGGGAAGCTCCTGCAATGAGCAGTTCTTC	CSALDGGSSCNEQFF
TRBV5-1	few	TRBD2	TRBJ2-1	TGCGCCAGCAGCTTTACGGGGGGTGGCTACAATGAGCAGTTCTTC	CASSFTGGGYNEQFF
TRBV5-1	many	-	TRBJ2-1	TGTGCCAGCAGTTTTGGTGGGGACTACAATGAGCAGTTCTTC	CASSFGGDYNEQFF
TRBV29-1	-	-	TRBJ1-2	TGCAGCGGGACCGGGACGGCATATGGCTACACCTTC	CSGTGTAYGYTF
TRBV4-3	many	-	TRBJ1-5	TGCGCCAGCAGCCAAGATTACCTTGGGAATCAGCCCCAGCATTTT	CASSQDYLGNQPQHF
TRBV4-1	-	TRBD1	TRBJ2-7	TGCGCCAGCAGCCAACATAGGACGGGACAGGGGACCTACGAGCAGTACTTC	CASSQHRTGQGTYEQYF
TRBV20-1	-	TRBD2	TRBJ2-1	TGCAGTGTTAGAACAGGACTAGCGGGAGATGAGCAGTTCTTC	CSVRTGLAGDEQFF
TRBV7-9	-	-	TRBJ1-6	TGTGCCAGCAGCTTAGAGGGCCCGGTCCTCCCCCTCCACTTT	CASSLEGPVLPLHF
TRBV5-1	many	TRBD2	TRBJ2-7	TGCGCCAGCAGCCTGGACCAACGTCGGGAGGAGTACTTC	CASSLDQRREEYF
TRBV12-3/TRBV12-4	many	-	TRBJ2-7	TGTGCCACCGCCAGGGGCTACGAGCAGTACTTC	CATARGYEQYF
TRBV5-1	many	-	TRBJ2-1	TGCGCCAGCAGCTCTGTAGTCACTGAGCAGTTCTTC	CASSSVVTEQFF
TRBV20-1	-	-	TRBJ2-1	TGCAGTGCTAGAGTGGGTTTGGGGCAGTTCTTC	CSARVGLGQFF
TRBV20-1	many	-	TRBJ2-1	TGCAGTGCTAGAGATCTGCGGACGAATTACAATGAGCAGTTCTTC	CSARDLRTNYNEQFF
TRBV7-9	-	-	TRBJ1-2	TGTGCCAGCAGCCATCTGGCGGCTAACTATGGCTACACCTTC	CASSHLAANYGYTF
TRBV29-1	few	-	TRBJ2-7	TGCAGCGTCTCCGGGACCGTAAAGTACGAGCAGTACTTC	CSVSGTVKYEQYF
TRBV29-1	-	-	TRBJ1-1	TGCAGCGCCGGGTCCGCGGGAGGTGTGGGCACTGAAGCTTTCTTT	CSAGSAGGVGTEAFF
TRBV20-1	-	TRBD2	TRBJ2-1	TGCAGTGCTGGGGACTACCCCGGATACAATGAGCAGTTCTTC	CSAGDYPGYNEQFF
TRBV28	-	TRBD1	TRBJ1-4	TGTGCCAGCAGCCTCCAGGGACAGGGGAGCAAAAAACTGTTTTTT	CASSLQGQGSKKLFF
TRBV6-6	few	-	TRBJ2-3	TGTGCCAGCAGTTACTCGGGCGGCTACACAGATACGCAGTATTTT	CASSYSGGYTDTQYF
TRBV11-2	-	-	TRBJ2-3	TGTGCCAGCAGCTCGTATGAGGGTAGCGGCGGCACAGATACGCAGTATTTT	CASSSYEGSGGTDTQYF
TRBV5-1	-	-	TRBJ2-1	TGCGCCAGCAGCTTGGCTGGCGGGACCGCCTACAATGAGCAGTTCTTC	CASSLAGGTAYNEQFF
TRBV5-1	few	TRBD2	TRBJ2-3	TGCGCCAGCAGCTGGGGGACTAGCGGGGCCCCAGATACGCAGTATTTT	CASSWGTSGAPDTQYF
TRBV3-1	-	-	TRBJ2-1	TGTGCCAGCAGCCACAAAAGGAGGTCGGAGGGGATCAATGAGCAGTTCTTC	CASSHKRRSEGINEQFF
TRBV18	few	-	TRBJ1-1	TGTGCCAGCTCACCCACCAGGGTCATAAGGACTGAAGCTTTCTTT	CASSPTRVIRTEAFF
TRBV7-2	-	-	TRBJ1-2	TGTACCAGCGGCAGGGTCTTTGGCTACACCTTC	CTSGRVFGYTF
TRBV7-9	-	-	TRBJ1-1	TGTGCCAGCAGCATGGTGAACACTGAAGCTTTCTTT	CASSMVNTEAFF
TRBV27	-	-	TRBJ2-1	TGTGCCAGCAGTTCCGGGACATTCCTATACAATGAGCAGTTCTTC	CASSSGTFLYNEQFF
TRBV6-5	-	-	TRBJ2-7	TGTGCCAGCAGTCCCAGGGTGGGGAGCGCCGAGCAGTACTTC	CASSPRVGSAEQYF
TRBV27	-	TRBD1	TRBJ1-2	TGTGCCAGCAGTTTATCATGGGACAGGGGCTATGGCTACACCTTC	CASSLSWDRGYGYTF
TRBV9	many	-	TRBJ2-5	TGTGCCAGCAGCGTAGAGGGTTACGAAGAGACCCAGTACTTC	CASSVEGYEETQYF
TRBV28	-	TRBD1	TRBJ2-1	TGTGCCAGCAGTGAGGACAGGGCTTCCTACAATGGGCAGTTCTTC	CASSEDRASYNGQFF
TRBV7-2	many	-	TRBJ1-1	TGTGCCAGCAGCCTGAAAGGGGGGTTGGAGAGGGCTTTCTTT	CASSLKGGLERAFF
TRBV7-2	few	-	TRBJ2-5	TGTGCCAGCAGCCTGTGGGGGGGCCGGTTCCAAGAGACCCAGTACTTC	CASSLWGGRFQETQYF
TRBV29-1	-	TRBD2	TRBJ2-1	TGCAGCGGCACCGGACTAGCGGACTACAATGAGCAGTTCTTC	CSGTGLADYNEQFF
TRBV6-6	few	-	TRBJ2-7	TGTGCCAGCAGTTACTCAACAGACGTAGGCGAGCAGTACTTC	CASSYSTDVGEQYF
TRBV6-1	-	-	TRBJ1-1	TGTGCCAGCGGGGAGGGGGAGAACACTGAAGCTTTCTTT	CASGEGENTEAFF
TRBV7-2	many	TRBD2	TRBJ2-7	TGTGCCAGCAGCTTGGGGCTAGCGGGAGGTATTTACGAGCAGTACTTC	CASSLGLAGGIYEQYF
TRBV10-3	-	-	TRBJ2-1	TGTGCCATCAGTAAACCCATAAACAATGAGCAGTTCTTC	CAISKPINNEQFF
TRBV6-1	-	-	TRBJ1-1	TGTGCCAGCAGCGCCGACAGATACCCGCCTGAAGCTTTCTTT	CASSADRYPPEAFF
TRBV20-1	-	-	TRBJ1-5	TGCAGTGCTAGTGAGGGGGGGAGAGATCAGCCCCAGCATTTT	CSASEGGRDQPQHF
TRBV28	few	-	TRBJ1-2	TGTGCCAGCACCCTAGAAGGACCTTATGGCTACACCTTC	CASTLEGPYGYTF
TRBV6-1	few	-	TRBJ2-1	TGTGCCAGCAGTGAAGGCCTTCCGAGGGGTGAGCAGTTCTTC	CASSEGLPRGEQFF